The next 8 T cell receptor beta chains were all read from a single sample in a study of cytomegalovirus exposure and HLA in healthy donors. Assay: immunoSEQ multiplex PCR; the TCRdb copy retains only in-frame clones and omits some. The data show approximately 270,000 clones, 90% seen once. Source material: PBMCs. These TCRs come from a woman younger than 35 in good health and CMV-seronegative.

V is TRBV7-6 and J is TRBJ2-2; D ambiguous. The CDR3 covers 16 residues. The germline gives CDR1 SGHVS, CDR2 FNYEAQ. Trimming took 1 base from V and 3 from J, leaving 12 bases between them. CDR3 sequence: CASSLVTSRDTGELFF. CDR3 nucleotide sequence: TGTGCCAGCAGCTTAGTAACGAGTCGAGACACCGGGGAGCTGTTTTTT.

The CDR3 coding sequence is TGTGCCAGCAGCTCGACTAGCGGGGGGGAAAAGCAGTTCTTC. Protein product: CASSSTSGGEKQFF. This chain joins TRBV7-2 and TRBJ2-1; 14 bases are a match to TRBD2. J lost 11 bases, V lost 4 bases, and 4 bases had no gene match. CDR3 size: 14 residues. Per the germline V gene, CDR1 is SGHTA and CDR2 is FQGNSA.

The V gene is TRBV28, the J gene TRBJ2-2, with 7 nucleotides matching TRBD1. The CDR3 has 14 residues. The trim removed 8 bases at V and 5 bases at J, leaving 8 bases unmatched. Germline V gene lookup returns CDR1 MDHEN and CDR2 SYDVKM. The DNA of the CDR3 is TGTGCCAGCCATCGACAGGGATGGACCGGGGAGCTGTTTTTT. Protein: CASHRQGWTGELFF.

The gene calls are TRBV4-3 and TRBJ1-5; 7 nucleotides line up with TRBD1. Germline CDR1 reads LGHNA; CDR2 reads YSLEER. Trimming at V came to 3 bases and at J to 0 bases, leaving 11 bases not matched to a gene. The length of the CDR3 is 18 residues. CDR3 protein: CASSQDTGALYSNQPQHF. The CDR3 DNA reads TGCGCCAGCAGCCAGGATACAGGGGCGCTGTATAGCAATCAGCCCCAGCATTTT.

The V and J genes are TRBV2 and TRBJ1-5; 9 positions match TRBD1. This CDR3 comprises 13 residues. V shed 8 bases and J 2 bases; nucleotides not matched to a gene: 1. Looked up from germline, CDR1 is SNHLY and CDR2 is FYNNEI. CDR3 residues: CASRDRGNQPQHF. As DNA, the CDR3 is TGTGCCAGCCGGGACAGGGGCAATCAGCCCCAGCATTTT. Full variable domain (missing parts from reference TRBV2 and TRBJ1-5): EPEVTQTPSHQVTQMGQEVILRCVPISNHLYFYWYRQILGQKVEFLVSFYNNEISEKSEIFDDQFSVERPDGSNFTLKIRSTKLEDSAMYFCASRDRGNQPQHFGDGTRLSIL.

J is TRBJ1-1 and V is TRBV7-9, with a possible D match to TRBD1 (5 bases). There are 15 residues in the CDR3. V was shortened by 3 bases and J by 3 bases, with 14 bases between the two germline ends. Germline-derived CDR1 and CDR2 are SEHNR and FQNEAQ (reference sequence). The CDR3 sequence is CASSFYGGADTEAFF. The CDR3 DNA reads as TGTGCCAGCAGCTTTTACGGGGGAGCGGACACTGAAGCTTTCTTT.

The chain recombines TRBV7-2 with TRBJ1-6, with 8 bases lining up with TRBD1. Germline V gene lookup returns CDR1 SGHTA and CDR2 FQGNSA. This CDR3 is built from 17 residues. Trimming cost V 5 bases and J 7 bases; bases outside gene matches: 13. CDR3 bases: TGTGCCAGCAGCAAGGACAGGGAACCACACTTGAATTCACCCCTCCACTTT. It codes for CASSKDREPHLNSPLHF.

This chain links TRBV27 with TRBJ2-5, with D possibly TRBD1 on 7 matching bases. Germline V gene lookup returns CDR1 MNHEY and CDR2 SMNVEV (reference sequence). Trimming took 5 bases from V and 5 from J, leaving 18 bases between them. The CDR3 extends over 15 amino acids. CDR3 DNA: TGTGCCAGCAGTGGGTCAGGGGGGAGCGGGGAGACCCAGTACTTC. Protein sequence: CASSGSGGSGETQYF.